Listed here are 8 T cell receptor beta chains from one sample, sequenced in a study of T cell repertoires in cytomegalovirus infection. These TCRs are of unknown antigen specificity. TCRdb recomputed calls from the reads with MiXCR, one row per CDR3 protein. Here the sample spans about 770,000 distinct CDR3 sequences, 25% to 35% being singletons. Sequenced here: cultured CD8+ T cells from PBMCs, sampled from culture after CMV antigen stimulation. These receptors were collected from a human donor in good health (CMV status not recorded). Some clones in this sample may be carry-over from other donors' samples.

V gene TRBV5-5 combines with J gene TRBJ2-5; 12 bases align to TRBD2. There are 18 residues in the CDR3. Germline CDR1 and CDR2: SGHKS and YYEKEE (reference sequence). J lost 0 bases, V lost 3 bases, and 9 bases had no gene match. The DNA of the CDR3 is TGTGCCAGCAGCTCTGGACTAGCGGGGCCCCGGTACCAAGAGACCCAGTACTTC. Residues: CASSSGLAGPRYQETQYF.

The chain employs TRBV27 and TRBJ1-5; no firm D call. The length of the CDR3 is 15 residues. Trimming took 3 bases from V and 1 from J, leaving 10 bases between them. Germline V gene sequence: CDR1 MNHEY, CDR2 SMNVEV (reference sequence). The CDR3 DNA sequence: TGTGCCAGCAGTTTGTATTGGGGAAGCAATCAGCCCCAGCATTTT. It specifies CASSLYWGSNQPQHF.

This clonotype was found a few times. This chain uses TRBV4-1 with TRBJ1-2, with a weak D call TRBD1 (6 bases). Germline CDR1 and CDR2: MGHRA and YSYEKL. This CDR3 has 13 amino acids. V was shortened by 5 bases and J by 9 bases, with 16 bases between the two germline ends. The CDR3 reads CASSGGTYLSYTF. The CDR3 DNA follows: TGCGCCAGCAGCGGCGGGACATACTTAAGCTACACCTTC.

Many counts were recorded for this clonotype. V usage is TRBV2 and J usage is TRBJ2-7; D not certain. The CDR3 totals 13 residues. The V end was cut by 1 base, the J end by 3 bases, with 7 bases between. Germline V CDR1 and CDR2: SNHLY, FYNNEI. The CDR3 bases are TGTGCCAGCAGTGAAGGGCAGTTCTACGAGCAGTACGTC. This gives the protein CASSEGQFYEQYV.

V gene TRBV18 combines with J gene TRBJ2-3, with D unclear. Germline V gives CDR1 KGHSH, CDR2 LQKENI. This CDR3 is built from 12 residues. Trimming took 0 bases from V and 5 from J, leaving 3 bases between them. DNA for the CDR3: TGTGCCAGCTCACCACCGTTAGATACGCAGTATTTT. This sequence encodes CASSPPLDTQYF.

In regard to this clonotype: The junction departs from germline at one end; a sequencing error may be responsible. The rearrangement uses TRBV27 and TRBJ1-1; maybe TRBD1 (6 bases). The CDR3 covers 16 residues. Per the germline V gene, CDR1 is MNHEY and CDR2 is SMNVEV (reference sequence). CDR3 sequence reads: CASSVSQGDKDTEAFF. CDR3 sequence (DNA): TGTGCCAGCAGTGTATCACAGGGAGATAAAGACACTGAAGCTTTCTTT.

This clonotype was counted only a few times. The V gene is TRBV4-2, the J gene TRBJ1-2, with 7 positions matching TRBD1. This CDR3 contains 14 residues. Trimming at V came to 0 bases and at J to 3 bases, leaving 1 base not matched to a gene. Germline CDR1 and CDR2: LGHNA and YNFKEQ. CDR3 nucleotide sequence: TGTGCCAGCAGCCAAGAGGGACAGTACTATGGCTACACCTTC. As protein: CASSQEGQYYGYTF.

This chain uses TRBV20-1 with TRBJ2-7; D is possibly TRBD1 or TRBD2 (5 bases each). Germline CDR1 is DFQATT and CDR2 is SNEGSKA (reference sequence). Trimming stripped 0 bases from V and 3 bases from J, with 12 bases between. CDR3 length equals 14 residues. In DNA form, the CDR3 reads TGCAGTGCTAGAGATCGAACAGGACTCTACGAGCAGTACTTC. This codes for CSARDRTGLYEQYF.